This TCR beta chain was sequenced during a study of technical replicates of blood from a few donors (TCRdb year 2017). The library was prepared using the immunoSEQ multiplex PCR assay. Held by TCRdb, this immuneACCESS table contains in-frame sequences only and omits some clones. Under half of the omission traces to an unresolved V gene where checked; the cause of the rest is unknown. The sample profile shows roughly 90,000 clones; roughly 92% of them were found once. The top ten hold more than 0.25% of the sample. Trimming at the junction amounts to 6 bases on V and 1 base on J, and the germline ends lie 9 bases apart. The CDR3 numbers 13 residues from cysteine through phenylalanine. Just CDR3 DNA is preserved here, 39 bases in frame from base 1. Taken from the germline V gene, the CDR1 and CDR2 loops are MNHEY and SVGAGI. Details on this clone: Its antigen has not been determined. Per-base qualities were not stored, and no clone one base away is much larger.

The chain is made from TRBV6-5 and TRBJ1-1; perhaps TRBD1 is the D gene, with 5 bases matching. Sequenced input: T cells isolated from PBMCs. The TCR comes from a human donor in good health. The CDR3 reads as follows: CASRAGANTEAFF. The DNA is as follows: TGTGCCAGCAGGGCTGGGGCGAACACTGAAGCTTTCTTT.